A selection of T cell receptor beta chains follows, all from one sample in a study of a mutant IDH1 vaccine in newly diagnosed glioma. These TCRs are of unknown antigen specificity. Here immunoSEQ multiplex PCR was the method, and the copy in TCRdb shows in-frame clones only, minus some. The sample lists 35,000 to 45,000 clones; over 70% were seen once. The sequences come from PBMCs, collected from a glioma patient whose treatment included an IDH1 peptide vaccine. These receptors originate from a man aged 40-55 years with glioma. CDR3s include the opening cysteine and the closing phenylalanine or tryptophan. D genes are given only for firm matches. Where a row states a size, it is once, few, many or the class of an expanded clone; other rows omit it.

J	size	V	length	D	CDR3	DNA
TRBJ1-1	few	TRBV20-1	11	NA	CSARQSKEAFF	TGCAGTGCCAGACAGTCGAAGGAAGCTTTCTTT
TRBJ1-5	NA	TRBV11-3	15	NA	CASSSAGRAPQPQHF	TGTGCCAGCAGCTCCGCGGGACGGGCCCCTCAGCCCCAGCATTTT
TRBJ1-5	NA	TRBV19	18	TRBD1	CASSIRTGGWVGNQPQHF	TGTGCCAGTAGTATCCGGACAGGGGGCTGGGTGGGCAATCAGCCCCAGCATTTT
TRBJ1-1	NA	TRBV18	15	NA	CASSQEGLRATEAFF	TGTGCCAGCTCACAGGAGGGACTGAGGGCTACTGAAGCTTTCTTT
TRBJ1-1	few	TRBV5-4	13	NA	CASSRDKLTEAFF	TGTGCCAGCAGCCGGGACAAGCTCACTGAAGCTTTCTTT
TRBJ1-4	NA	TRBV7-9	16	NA	CASSPPDGTTNEKLFF	TGTGCCAGCAGCCCCCCGGACGGGACAACGAATGAAAAACTGTTTTTT
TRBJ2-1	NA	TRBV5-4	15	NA	CASSLSSHSSEGKFF	TGTGCCAGCAGCTTGTCGTCCCATAGTAGCGAAGGTAAGTTCTTC
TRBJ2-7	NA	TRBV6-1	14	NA	CASGGQVEGYEQYF	TGTGCCAGCGGAGGCCAGGTTGAAGGCTACGAGCAGTACTTC
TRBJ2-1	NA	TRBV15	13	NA	CATSRDWGYEQFF	TGTGCCACCAGCAGAGATTGGGGGTATGAGCAGTTCTTC
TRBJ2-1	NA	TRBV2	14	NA	CASSDPDVTQEQFF	TGTGCCAGCAGTGACCCAGACGTGACCCAAGAGCAGTTCTTC
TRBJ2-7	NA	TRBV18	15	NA	CASSPLPDISYEQYF	TGTGCCAGCTCACCATTGCCGGACATATCCTACGAGCAGTACTTC
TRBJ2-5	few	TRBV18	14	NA	CASSPGERGETQYF	TGTGCCAGCTCACCAGGGGAGCGAGGTGAGACCCAGTACTTC
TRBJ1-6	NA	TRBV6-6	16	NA	CASSYAEVEYNSPLHF	TGTGCCAGCAGTTACGCGGAGGTCGAGTATAATTCACCCCTCCACTTT
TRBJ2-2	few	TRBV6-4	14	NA	CASSDSSNTGELFF	TGTGCCAGCAGTGACTCGAGTAACACCGGGGAGCTGTTTTTT
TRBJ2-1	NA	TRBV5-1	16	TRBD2	CASNAGTSGRANEQFF	TGCGCCAGCAACGCCGGGACTAGCGGGAGGGCCAATGAGCAGTTCTTC
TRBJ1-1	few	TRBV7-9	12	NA	CASSVQGTEAFF	TGTGCCAGCAGCGTACAGGGAACTGAAGCTTTCTTT
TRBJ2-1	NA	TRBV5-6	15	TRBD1	CASRGQGEIHNEQFF	TGTGCCAGCAGAGGGCAGGGGGAGATACACAATGAGCAGTTCTTC
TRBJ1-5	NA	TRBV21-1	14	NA	CASSADGSNQPQHF	TGTGCCAGCAGCGCTGACGGGAGCAATCAGCCCCAGCATTTT
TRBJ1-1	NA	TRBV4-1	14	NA	CASSPVQANTEAFF	TGCGCCAGCAGCCCCGTCCAGGCCAACACTGAAGCTTTCTTT
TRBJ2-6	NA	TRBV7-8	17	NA	CASSSPRTVSGANVLTF	TGTGCCAGCAGCTCACCTAGGACAGTCTCTGGGGCCAACGTCCTGACTTTC
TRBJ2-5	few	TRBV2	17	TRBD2	CASSESLWREKEETQYF	TGTGCCAGCAGTGAATCACTGTGGCGGGAGAAGGAAGAGACCCAGTACTTC
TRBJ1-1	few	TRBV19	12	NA	CASNTGPTEAFF	TGTGCCTCCAATACAGGGCCCACTGAAGCTTTCTTT
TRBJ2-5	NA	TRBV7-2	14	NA	CASSYSSYQETQYF	TGTGCCAGCAGCTATAGTAGTTATCAAGAGACCCAGTACTTC
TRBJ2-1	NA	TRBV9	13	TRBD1	CASSRGTDNEQFF	TGTGCCAGCAGCAGGGGGACAGACAATGAGCAGTTCTTC
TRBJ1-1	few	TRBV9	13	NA	CASTSLLNTEAFF	TGTGCCAGCACTAGTCTTTTGAACACTGAAGCTTTCTTT
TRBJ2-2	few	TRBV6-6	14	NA	CASNAMAGTGELFF	TGTGCCAGCAATGCAATGGCTGGCACCGGGGAGCTGTTTTTT
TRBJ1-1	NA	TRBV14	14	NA	CASSQAGMNTEAFF	TGTGCCAGCAGCCAAGCGGGCATGAACACTGAAGCTTTCTTT
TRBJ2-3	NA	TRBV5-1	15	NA	CASSSERRNTDTQYF	TGCGCCAGCAGCTCTGAGCGGAGAAACACAGATACGCAGTATTTT
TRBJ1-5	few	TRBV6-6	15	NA	CASSYSSGNNQPQHF	TGTGCCAGCAGTTACTCATCAGGGAATAATCAGCCCCAGCATTTT
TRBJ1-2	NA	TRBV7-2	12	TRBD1	CASSSTGRGYTF	TGTGCCAGCAGTTCGACAGGGAGAGGCTACACCTTC
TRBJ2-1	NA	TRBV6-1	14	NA	CASIQAGSYNEQFF	TGTGCCAGCATTCAGGCGGGCTCCTACAATGAGCAGTTCTTC
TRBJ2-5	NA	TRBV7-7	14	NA	CASSLAGGRETQYF	TGTGCCAGCAGCTTAGCGGGGGGCCGGGAGACCCAGTACTTC
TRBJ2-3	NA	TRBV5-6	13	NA	CASSVYSGDTQYF	TGTGCCAGCAGCGTATATAGCGGAGATACGCAGTATTTT
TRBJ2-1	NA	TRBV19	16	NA	CASSPPRGSRYNEQFF	TGTGCCAGTAGTCCTCCCCGGGGGTCGCGTTACAATGAGCAGTTCTTC
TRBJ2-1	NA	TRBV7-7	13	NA	CASSAGLTREQFF	TGTGCCAGCAGCGCGGGACTTACCAGAGAGCAGTTCTTC
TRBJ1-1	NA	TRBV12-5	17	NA	CASGLRGLQGGETEAFF	TGTGCTAGTGGTTTACGCGGATTACAGGGCGGGGAGACTGAAGCTTTCTTT
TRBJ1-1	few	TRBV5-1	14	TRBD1	CASSLGQAVPAAFF	TGCGCCAGCAGCCTGGGACAGGCAGTCCCCGCAGCTTTCTTT
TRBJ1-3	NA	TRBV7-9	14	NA	CAPGGEGGGNTIYF	TGTGCACCCGGGGGCGAGGGCGGTGGAAACACCATATATTTT
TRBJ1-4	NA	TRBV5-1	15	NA	CASSLAPTTNEKLFF	TGCGCCAGCAGCTTGGCCCCTACAACTAATGAAAAACTGTTTTTT
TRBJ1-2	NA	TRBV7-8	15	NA	CASSLLGDRHYGYTF	TGTGCCAGCAGCCTGCTTGGAGACAGGCACTATGGCTACACCTTC
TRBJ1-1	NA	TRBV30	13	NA	CAWSVRVGTEAFF	TGTGCCTGGAGTGTAAGGGTCGGAACTGAAGCTTTCTTT
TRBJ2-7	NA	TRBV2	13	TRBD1	CASTGTGKYEQYF	TGTGCCAGCACCGGGACAGGGAAATACGAGCAGTACTTC
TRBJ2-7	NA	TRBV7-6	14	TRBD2	CASSLGLAGYEQYF	TGTGCCAGCAGCTTAGGGCTAGCGGGTTACGAGCAGTACTTC
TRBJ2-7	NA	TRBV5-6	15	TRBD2	CASSLITSGSYEQYF	TGTGCCAGCAGCTTAATAACTAGCGGGAGCTACGAGCAGTACTTC
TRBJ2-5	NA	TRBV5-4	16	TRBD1	CASSSPQDRGRVTQYF	TGTGCCAGCAGCTCCCCTCAGGACAGGGGTCGGGTGACCCAGTACTTC
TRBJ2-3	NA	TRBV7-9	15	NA	CASSSQSRSTDTQYF	TGTGCCAGCAGCTCCCAGTCCCGCTCCACAGATACGCAGTATTTT
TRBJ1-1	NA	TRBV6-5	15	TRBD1	CASRGTGDPNTEAFF	TGTGCCAGCAGAGGGACAGGGGATCCGAACACTGAAGCTTTCTTT
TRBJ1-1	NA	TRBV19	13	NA	CASSVPWGAEAFF	TGTGCCAGTAGTGTCCCTTGGGGCGCTGAAGCTTTCTTT
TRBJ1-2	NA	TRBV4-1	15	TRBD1	CASSHVGQGSYGYTF	TGCGCCAGCAGCCACGTTGGACAGGGGTCCTATGGCTACACCTTC
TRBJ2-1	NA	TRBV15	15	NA	CATSTRTGTNNEQFF	TGTGCCACCAGTACGCGGACAGGGACTAACAATGAGCAGTTCTTC
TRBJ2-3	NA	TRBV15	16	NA	CATSRDPGLRGDTQYF	TGTGCCACCAGCAGAGATCCTGGCCTACGGGGGGATACGCAGTATTTT
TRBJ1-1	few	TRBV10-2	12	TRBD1	CASLGQGAAAFF	TGCGCCAGCCTTGGACAGGGAGCGGCTGCTTTCTTT
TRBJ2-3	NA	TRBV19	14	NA	CASSIMSTTDTQYF	TGTGCCAGTAGTATAATGAGTACGACAGATACGCAGTATTTT